This T cell receptor beta chain was captured in a study of radiation and T cells in renal cell carcinoma. Background on the study: Nephrectomy followed 15 Gy stereotactic body radiation by 4 weeks. The study's findings and limits: Baseline intratumoral clonotype presence is unknown without pretreatment biopsies. From baseline, blood top tumor clonotypes peaked at 2 weeks post-radiation.

The sample's time point: baseline pretreatment blood. Documented treatment: 15 Gy SBRT to primary tumor, nephrectomy 4 weeks later. This renal cell carcinoma was of the clear cell type. Per germline, CDR1 SGHTS and CDR2 YDEGEE. V lost 5 bases to trimming and J lost 4 bases; unmatched junction nucleotides: 8. The CDR3 has 14 residues. To note about this clone: The antigen is undetermined.

TCRdb keeps only in-frame clones here, not all; method: immunoSEQ multiplex PCR. The sample lists 100,000 to 150,000 clones; approximately 82% were seen once. The V call is TRBV5-8, the J call TRBJ2-5; 7 nucleotides line up with TRBD2. Sequencing was performed on blood, taken from a patient whose treatment included radiotherapy and nephrectomy. The TCR was taken from a woman aged 55-70 years with renal cell carcinoma. The CDR3 protein is CASRPGGSRETQYF. The CDR3 DNA is TGTGCCAGCAGGCCTGGCGGGAGTAGAGAGACCCAGTACTTC.